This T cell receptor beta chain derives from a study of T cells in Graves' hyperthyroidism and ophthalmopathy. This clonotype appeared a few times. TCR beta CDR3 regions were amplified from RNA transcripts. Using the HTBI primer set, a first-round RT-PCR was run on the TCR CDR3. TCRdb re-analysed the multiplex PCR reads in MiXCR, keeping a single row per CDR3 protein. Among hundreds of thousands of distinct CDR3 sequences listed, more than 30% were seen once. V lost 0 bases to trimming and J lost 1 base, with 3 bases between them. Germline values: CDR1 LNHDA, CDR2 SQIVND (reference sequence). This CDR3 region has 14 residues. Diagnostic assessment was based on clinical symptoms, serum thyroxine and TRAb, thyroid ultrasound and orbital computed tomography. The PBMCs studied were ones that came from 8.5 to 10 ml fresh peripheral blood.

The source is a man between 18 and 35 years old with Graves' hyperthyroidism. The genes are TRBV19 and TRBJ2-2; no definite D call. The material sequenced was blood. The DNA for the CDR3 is TGTGCCAGTAGTATAGATTGGAACACCGGGGAGCTGTTTTTT. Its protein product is CASSIDWNTGELFF.